These T cell receptor beta chains were read from a single sample in a study of blood T cell repertoires in COVID-19. TCRdb keeps only in-frame clones here, not all; method: immunoSEQ multiplex PCR. This repertoire shows 77,000 or so clones, approximately 79% found once; its top ten account for approximately 2.8%. Sequenced: peripheral blood. These receptors were obtained from a human donor with acute or convalescent COVID-19. The donor label of this sample is uncertain. CDR3s include the opening cysteine and the closing phenylalanine or tryptophan. D genes are given only for firm matches. The listing skips clone size in some rows; elsewhere it reads once, few, many or a size class.

clone size	V gene	J gene	D gene	CDR3 protein	CDR3 DNA
NA	TRBV11-2	TRBJ2-1	TRBD1	CASSEGPTGLGQFF	TGTGCCAGCAGCGAGGGGCCGACAGGGTTGGGGCAGTTCTTC
NA	TRBV3-1/TRBV3-2	TRBJ2-7	TRBD1	CASSSRGTAGEQYF	TGTGCCAGCAGTTCGCGTGGGACAGCTGGAGAGCAGTACTTC
NA	TRBV18	TRBJ1-1	NA	CASSPPQGNTEAFF	TGTGCCAGCTCACCACCCCAGGGGAACACTGAAGCTTTCTTT
NA	TRBV3-1/TRBV3-2	TRBJ1-1	NA	CASSQGRGTRHGNTEAFF	TGTGCCAGCAGCCAAGGCAGAGGGACACGCCACGGGAACACTGAAGCTTTCTTT
NA	TRBV14	TRBJ1-2	TRBD1	CASSQLQGGRDGYTF	TGTGCCAGCAGCCAACTACAGGGGGGGCGAGATGGCTACACCTTC
once	TRBV28	TRBJ1-2	TRBD1	CASCGITGGPLNGYTF	TGTGCCAGCTGTGGGATAACAGGGGGCCCACTGAATGGCTACACCTTC
NA	TRBV28	TRBJ2-1	TRBD2	CASGPSGSSYNEQFF	TGTGCCAGCGGACCGAGCGGGAGTTCCTACAATGAGCAGTTCTTC
NA	TRBV6-5	TRBJ2-3	NA	CATKRGTDTQYF	TGTGCCACCAAGCGGGGCACAGATACGCAGTATTTT
NA	TRBV7-9	TRBJ1-1	NA	CASSLGERGTEAFF	TGTGCCAGCAGCTTAGGCGAAAGGGGAACTGAAGCTTTCTTT
NA	TRBV5-6	TRBJ1-2	NA	CASSLKVPQGYGYTF	TGTGCCAGCAGCTTGAAGGTTCCGCAGGGCTATGGCTACACCTTC